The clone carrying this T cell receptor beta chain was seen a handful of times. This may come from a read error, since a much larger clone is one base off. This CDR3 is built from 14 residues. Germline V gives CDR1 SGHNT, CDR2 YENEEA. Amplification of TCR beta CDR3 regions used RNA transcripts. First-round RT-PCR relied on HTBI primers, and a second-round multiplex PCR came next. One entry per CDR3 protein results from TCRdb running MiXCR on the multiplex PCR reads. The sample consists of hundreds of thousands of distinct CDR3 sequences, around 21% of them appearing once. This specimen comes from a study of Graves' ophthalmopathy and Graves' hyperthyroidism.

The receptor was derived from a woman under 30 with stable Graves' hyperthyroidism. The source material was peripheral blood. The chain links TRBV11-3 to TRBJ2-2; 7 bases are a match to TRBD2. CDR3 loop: CAGSLAGTTGELFF. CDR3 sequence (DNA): TGTGCCGGCAGCTTAGCGGGCACCACCGGGGAGCTGTTTTTT. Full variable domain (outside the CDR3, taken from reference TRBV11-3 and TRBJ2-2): EAGVVQSPRYKIIEKKQPVAFWCNPISGHNTLYWYLQNLGQGPELLIRYENEEAVDDSQLPKDRFSAERLKGVDSTLKIQPAELGDSAVYLCAGSLAGTTGELFFGEGSRLTVL.